This entry lists 20 T cell receptor beta chains sequenced from one sample in a study of cytomegalovirus exposure and HLA in healthy donors. Primers included in the PCR were 60 Vbeta and 13 Jbeta primers. Here immunoSEQ multiplex PCR was the method, and the copy in TCRdb shows in-frame clones only, minus some. This repertoire shows about 120,000 clones, over 60% found once; its top ten account for roughly 8.2%. Sequenced input: PBMCs. The source of these receptors is a middle-aged woman in good health and CMV-seropositive.

This clone was seen only a few times. The chain links TRBV7-2 to TRBJ1-2; TRBD1 matches at 8 bases. Per germline, CDR1 SGHTA and CDR2 FQGNSA. This CDR3 has 13 amino acids. Losses at the gene ends were 5 bases for V and 8 bases for J; bases not matched to a gene: 7. The chain's CDR3 is CASSPGQGLGYTF. DNA of the CDR3: TGTGCCAGCAGCCCCGGACAGGGTTTAGGCTACACCTTC.

The rearrangement uses TRBV29-1 and TRBJ2-5, with no clear D. Per germline, CDR1 SQVTM and CDR2 ANQGSEA. Trimming cost V 4 bases and J 2 bases, with 14 bases left between them. The CDR3 spans 14 residues. The CDR3 is CSVATDATQETQYF. The CDR3 nucleotides are TGCAGCGTTGCCACAGACGCCACTCAAGAGACCCAGTACTTC.

The chain is built from TRBV9 and TRBJ2-5, with TRBD2 as a possible D gene (6 bases). The CDR3 runs to 13 residues. Trimming left V 0 bases short and J 6 bases short, with 9 bases between. Germline V lookup: CDR1 SGDLS, CDR2 YYNGEE. The CDR3, as DNA: TGTGCCAGCAGCGTAGGTCTAGCGAAGACCCAGTACTTC. Amino acids: CASSVGLAKTQYF. The full variable domain, rest sourced from reference TRBV9 and TRBJ2-5, is DSGVTQTPKHLITATGQRVTLRCSPRSGDLSVYWYQQSLDQGLQFLIQYYNGEERAKGNILERFSAQQFPDLHSELNLSSLELGDSALYFCASSVGLAKTQYFGPGTRLLVL.

The rearrangement joins TRBV7-3 to TRBJ2-1, with D unresolved. V was clipped by 2 bases and J by 4 bases, with 6 bases between them. Germline V gives CDR1 SGHTA, CDR2 FQGTGA. The CDR3 is made up of 13 amino acids. The CDR3 nucleotides are TGTGCCAGCAGCTTATCCGGTTACAATGAGCAGTTCTTC. As protein: CASSLSGYNEQFF.

The chain combines TRBV4-1 with TRBJ2-1, with 8 bases matching TRBD1. The CDR3 spans 17 residues. CDR1 MGHRA and CDR2 YSYEKL come from the germline V gene. J gave up 7 bases and V 0 bases, and 11 bases lay outside the gene matches. The CDR3 sequence is CASSQDRGQGRGNEQFF. Here the CDR3 DNA reads TGCGCCAGCAGCCAAGATAGAGGACAGGGACGTGGGAATGAGCAGTTCTTC.

The V gene is TRBV15, the J gene TRBJ1-1; tentatively, D is TRBD1 (6 bases). This CDR3 region has 13 residues. The germline V gene has CDR1 LNHNV and CDR2 YYDKDF (reference sequence). Trimming left V 3 bases short and J 8 bases short, with 13 bases between. DNA for the CDR3: TGTGCCACCAGCAGGACCCAGGACAGCGAAGCTTTCTTT. Translating gives CATSRTQDSEAFF.

This clone was picked up a small number of times. The rearrangement links TRBV6-5 to TRBJ2-2; no clear D. The length of the CDR3 is 13 residues. Between the trimmed V and J ends, which lost 2 bases and 3 bases, there was a span of 4 bases. CDR1 is MNHEY and CDR2 is SVGAGI in the germline V gene. In nucleotides, the CDR3 is TGTGCCAGCAGTTACACTTACACCGGGGAGCTGTTTTTT. Translating it yields CASSYTYTGELFF.

Remarks on this clone: The same CDR3 is also encoded by other DNA sequences in this sample. The chain recombines TRBV5-1 with TRBJ2-7; TRBD1 matches at 7 bases. The germline V gene has CDR1 SGHRS and CDR2 YFSETQ. CDR3 length: 14 residues. After removal of 3 bases from V and 0 bases from J, the junction contained 3 bases not matched to a gene. The CDR3 DNA sequence: TGCGCCAGCAGCTCCCGGGACAGCTCCTACGAGCAGTACTTC. Translating it yields CASSSRDSSYEQYF.

A few counts support this clone. The chain is built from TRBV7-2 and TRBJ1-2; tentatively, D is TRBD1 (6 bases). There are 15 residues in the CDR3. CDR1 and CDR2 from the germline V gene are SGHTA and FQGNSA. The V and J ends lost 5 bases and 10 bases respectively, with 23 bases between them. The CDR3 bases are TGTGCCAGCAGCCTGTACCGGGACACCGCTTTGGACTACACCTTC. This gives the protein CASSLYRDTALDYTF.

The chain carries TRBV2 and TRBJ2-3; 8 bases align to TRBD2. The CDR3 totals 15 residues. J lost 4 bases, V lost 4 bases, and 7 bases had no gene match. Germline CDR1 is SNHLY and CDR2 is FYNNEI. The DNA of the CDR3 is TGTGCCAGCAGTGCGGGGGGGCCTAAAGCAGATACGCAGTATTTT. Amino acids: CASSAGGPKADTQYF.

The chain links TRBV5-1 to TRBJ2-7; 7 bases line up with TRBD1. Per the germline V gene, CDR1 is SGHRS and CDR2 is YFSETQ. J was trimmed by 2 bases and V by 0 bases; bases with no gene match: 8. This CDR3 region has 16 residues. The CDR3: CASSLAVTGLTYEQYF. The CDR3 DNA is TGCGCCAGCAGCTTGGCCGTGACAGGGCTTACCTACGAGCAGTACTTC. Drawing the rest from reference TRBV5-1 and TRBJ2-7, the complete variable domain is KAGVTQTPRYLIKTRGQQVTLSCSPISGHRSVSWYQQTPGQGLQFLFEYFSETQRNKGNFPGRFSGRQFSNSRSEMNVSTLELGDSALYLCASSLAVTGLTYEQYFGPGTRLTVT.

V gene TRBV9 combines with J gene TRBJ2-7, with a possible D match to TRBD1 (6 bases). Germline values: CDR1 SGDLS, CDR2 YYNGEE. Trimming took 3 bases from V and 4 from J, leaving 20 bases between them. The CDR3 runs 16 residues. The CDR3 bases are TGTGCCAGCAGCGGCCAGGACGGGACAAGAAGTTACGAGCAGTACTTC. Translating gives CASSGQDGTRSYEQYF.

V and J are TRBV13 and TRBJ1-2; the match to TRBD1 covers 8 bases. The CDR3 runs to 14 residues. V gave up 5 bases and J gave up 8 bases; unmatched junction bases: 10. Germline V gene lookup returns CDR1 PRHDT and CDR2 FYEKMQ (reference sequence). CDR3 in DNA: TGTGCCAGCAGCGCCCAGGGGGCGCGGTACGGCTACACCTTC. Amino acids: CASSAQGARYGYTF.

This chain connects TRBV6-5 to TRBJ1-6, with 8 bases lining up with TRBD1. Per the germline V gene, CDR1 is MNHEY and CDR2 is SVGAGI. V shed 8 bases, J shed 9 bases, and the junction held 9 bases outside the gene matches. The CDR3 contains 14 residues. CDR3 in DNA: TGTGCCAGCGGTTCTAGGACAGGGTTTTCACCCCTCCACTTT. Translating it yields CASGSRTGFSPLHF.

The rearrangement joins TRBV10-3 to TRBJ1-5, with 10 bases lining up with TRBD1. CDR3 length: 16 amino acids. Looked up from germline, CDR1 is ENHRY and CDR2 is SYGVKD. Germline trimming cut 2 bases from V and 0 bases from J; bases unmatched to any gene: 1. The CDR3 DNA reads as TGTGCCATCAGTGAGGGGACAGGGGTTAGCAATCAGCCCCAGCATTTT. Translated: CAISEGTGVSNQPQHF.

The chain couples TRBV25-1 to TRBJ1-4, with 7 bases that match TRBD1. CDR3 length equals 16 residues. J gave up 6 bases and V 0 bases, and 7 bases lay outside the gene matches. Germline V gene data show CDR1 as MGHDK and CDR2 as SYGVNS. The CDR3 spells CASSEYIKGADEKLFF. The CDR3, as DNA: TGTGCCAGCAGTGAATATATAAAGGGGGCCGATGAAAAACTGTTTTTT.

The count of this clone is one. The chain is built from TRBV6-5 and TRBJ2-3; a weak D match, TRBD1 (6 bases). Trimming pared 8 bases from V and 0 bases from J, leaving 15 bases between. Germline lookup yields CDR1 MNHEY and CDR2 SVGAGI. The CDR3 consists of 15 residues. CDR3 sequence (DNA): TGTGCCAGCCGAAACAGGGACCCTAGCACAGATACGCAGTATTTT. Protein product: CASRNRDPSTDTQYF.

In its sample, this clone was seen a few times. CDR3 sequence reads: CASSPQGIYGYTF. The CDR3 bases are TGTGCCAGCAGTCCCCAGGGGATCTATGGCTACACCTTC. The genes are TRBV27 and TRBJ1-2; D is perhaps TRBD1 (6 bases). The CDR3 covers 13 residues. Between the trimmed V and J ends, which lost 5 bases and 4 bases, there was a span of 11 bases. CDR1 is MNHEY, CDR2 SMNVEV, per germline (reference sequence).

V usage is TRBV25-1 and J usage is TRBJ2-2, with TRBD1 identical over 10 bases. This CDR3 is 16 amino acids long. Germline CDR1 MGHDK, CDR2 SYGVNS. The trim removed 5 bases at V and 7 bases at J, leaving 10 bases unmatched. The CDR3 sequence: CASSSSGTGVVGELFF. The CDR3 DNA reads TGTGCCAGCAGTTCCTCCGGGACAGGGGTGGTCGGGGAGCTGTTTTTT.

This clone has a handful of counts. The chain combines TRBV4-3 with TRBJ1-1; the match to TRBD1 covers 8 bases. This CDR3 comprises 15 residues. The V and J ends lost 0 bases and 5 bases, in that order; junction bases with no gene match: 5. Per the germline V gene, CDR1 is LGHNA and CDR2 is YSLEER. CDR3 in amino acids: CASSQDSRGLTEAFF. The CDR3 coding sequence is TGCGCCAGCAGCCAAGATAGCAGGGGGCTTACTGAAGCTTTCTTT.